This TCR beta chain was sequenced during a study of shared clonotypes between healthy human individuals. General study findings and limits: Generation probabilities of non-shared clonotypes were lower (relative to those shared by all four donors). Among the subsets, naive ones generally showed larger estimated richness than memory ones.

Naive CD4+ cells were CD45RA-selected; the remaining cells were memory. The CDR3 is made up of 16 amino acids. V lost 2 bases to trimming and J lost 9 bases; unmatched junction nucleotides: 7. Per germline, CDR1 LGHNT and CDR2 FRNRAP. Generated by immunoSEQ multiplex PCR, the TCRdb table keeps only in-frame clones and is missing some. The table lists over 1.5 million clones, around 98% of them singletons, with roughly 0.45% in the top ten. Note on this clone: No antigen is known for it.

The chain is built from TRBV12-5 and TRBJ2-1, with TRBD2 matching over 13 bases. The receptor's source is a young man in good health. Material: naive CD4+ T cells sorted from blood. Indicated subset: CD45RA+ positively selected. The CDR3 loop is CASGLRRTSGSIEQFF. Written as DNA, the CDR3 is TGTGCTAGTGGTTTGCGAAGGACTAGCGGGAGTATTGAGCAGTTCTTC.